This entry lists 29 T cell receptor beta chains sequenced from one sample in a study of human T cells and chemical hapten exposure. Time point noted: patch test 3, about 24 weeks after DPC sensitization. Stated treatment: therapeutic diphenylcyclopropenone sensitization with weekly scalp DPC. MiXCR, run by TCRdb on the RACE reads, gives a single entry per CDR3 protein. The sample holds 85,000 to 100,000 distinct CDR3 sequences, 25% to 30% seen once. The sample consisted of whole blood, taken in connection with sensitization to the hapten diphenylcyclopropenone (DPC). All receptors derive from a man aged 40-49 years with alopecia areata. Some clones in this sample may be carry-over from other donors' samples.

The CDR3 region is CASSLGDRANYGYTF. In DNA form, the CDR3 reads TGCGCCAGCAGCTTGGGGGACAGGGCTAACTATGGCTACACCTTC. This chain connects TRBV5-1 to TRBJ1-2, with 9 bases matching TRBD1. Unmatched junction bases numbered 0, after V lost 0 bases and J lost 0 bases. Germline CDR1 and CDR2: SGHRS and YFSETQ. This CDR3 is 15 amino acids long.

CDR3 sequence reads: CATSGSGTGSHEQYF. In DNA form, the CDR3 reads TGTGCCACCAGTGGCTCCGGGACAGGCAGCCACGAGCAGTACTTC. The chain combines TRBV24-1 with TRBJ2-7; 8 bases agree with TRBD1. J was trimmed by 5 bases and V by 5 bases; bases with no gene match: 10. Germline V gene sequence: CDR1 KGHDR, CDR2 SFDVKD. The CDR3 runs to 15 residues.

This clonotype has just a few counts. V usage is TRBV19 and J usage is TRBJ2-2; D is possibly TRBD1 or TRBD2 (6 bases each). The length of the CDR3 is 13 residues. The germline V gene has CDR1 LNHDA and CDR2 SQIVND (reference sequence). V was trimmed by 5 bases and J by 8 bases, leaving 12 bases between them. The CDR3 loop reads CASSRGGWGELFF. The CDR3, as DNA: TGTGCCAGTAGTCGAGGGGGGTGGGGGGAGCTGTTTTTT.

The V gene is TRBV29-1, the J gene TRBJ2-3, with no clear D. Germline CDR1 is SQVTM and CDR2 is ANQGSEA. The germline V and J ends were trimmed by 7 bases and 3 bases, with 23 bases remaining between them. The CDR3 is 16 amino acids. CDR3 amino acids: CSASALARASTDTQYF. In nucleotides, the CDR3 is TGCAGCGCATCGGCCCTTGCCCGCGCCTCGACAGATACGCAGTATTTT.

In its sample, this clonotype was seen many times. This may come from a read error, since a much larger clone is one base off. V and J are TRBV12-3 or TRBV12-4 and TRBJ2-1; D unclear. Between the trimmed V and J ends, which lost 6 bases and 5 bases, there was a span of 11 bases. The CDR3 has 13 residues. The CDR3 DNA sequence: TGTGCCAGCAGCCTTTGTCTTAACAATGAGCAGTTCTTC. Its protein product is CASSLCLNNEQFF.

This clonotype was picked up many times. The J gene is TRBJ2-6, the V gene TRBV7-3, with unresolved D. Germline V gives CDR1 SGHTA, CDR2 FQGTGA. The V end lost 5 bases, the J end lost 0 bases, and 11 bases lay between the germline ends. The CDR3 is 16 amino acids. The CDR3 protein is CASSPRGDSGANVLTF. In DNA form, the CDR3 reads TGTGCCAGCAGCCCCCGAGGCGACTCTGGGGCCAACGTCCTGACTTTC.

The chain has TRBV2 and TRBJ1-1; D is unresolved. This CDR3 region has 15 residues. In germline, CDR1 is SNHLY, CDR2 FYNNEI. Trimming took 4 bases from V and 0 from J, leaving 12 bases between them. DNA of the CDR3: TGTGCCAGCAGTGCAACGGAGACCATGAACACTGAAGCTTTCTTT. As protein: CASSATETMNTEAFF.

On this clonotype: The junction shows a germline mismatch at one end, possibly a read error. V and J are TRBV4-3 and TRBJ1-5; D is possibly TRBD1 (6 bases). The length of the CDR3 is 18 residues. Germline values: CDR1 LGHNA, CDR2 YSLEER. CDR3 bases: TGTGCCAGCAGCCACCTAGTACGGACAGCTAATAGCAATCAGCCCCAGCATTTT. It encodes CASSHLVRTANSNQPQHF.

The chain couples TRBV6-6 to TRBJ1-3, with 7 bases fitting TRBD1. CDR3 length: 14 amino acids. Germline-derived CDR1 and CDR2 are MNHNY and SVGAGI (reference sequence). The V segment lost 4 bases and the J segment 0 bases; nucleotides outside the gene matches: 0. CDR3: CASSSGGSGNTIYF. The DNA for the CDR3 is TGTGCCAGCAGTTCAGGGGGCTCTGGAAACACCATATATTTT.

The V call is TRBV12-3 or TRBV12-4, the J call TRBJ2-1; 7 positions match TRBD2. This CDR3 spans 15 amino acids. V lost 7 bases to trimming and J lost 2 bases; unmatched junction nucleotides: 8. The CDR3 sequence is CASTPVSGPYNEQFF. As DNA, the CDR3 is TGTGCCAGCACGCCGGTTAGCGGGCCCTACAATGAGCAGTTCTTC.

This clonotype has only a few counts. The chain recombines TRBV9 with TRBJ1-1; D remains unclear. Germline CDR1 reads SGDLS; CDR2 reads YYNGEE. Trimming removed 2 bases from V and 6 bases from J, with 17 bases in between. The CDR3 has 15 residues. The CDR3 sequence is CASSVSGSGYAEAFF. The CDR3 bases are TGTGCCAGCAGCGTCAGCGGGTCGGGTTACGCTGAAGCTTTCTTT.

In DNA form, the CDR3 reads TGCGCCAGCAGCCCGCAGGCGGGGGCCAAAAACATTCAGTACTTC. Protein product: CASSPQAGAKNIQYF. The V gene is TRBV5-1, the J gene TRBJ2-4; D might be TRBD2 (6 bases). Germline lookup yields CDR1 SGHRS and CDR2 YFSETQ. Trimming removed 4 bases at V and 1 base at J, with 12 bases between. CDR3 length: 15 amino acids.

The J gene is TRBJ2-7, the V gene TRBV19; D could derive from TRBD1 or TRBD2 (5 bases each). V was trimmed by 6 bases and J by 0 bases, leaving 12 bases between them. Germline values: CDR1 LNHDA, CDR2 SQIVND (reference sequence). There are 14 residues in the CDR3. The CDR3 is CASRRDPSSYEQYF. CDR3 sequence (DNA): TGTGCCAGTAGAAGGGACCCCAGCTCCTACGAGCAGTACTTC.

V usage is TRBV7-9 and J usage is TRBJ2-1; possibly TRBD2 for D (5 bases). With 4 bases removed from V and 4 bases from J, the gap between germline ends came to 11 bases. The germline gives CDR1 SEHNR, CDR2 FQNEAQ (reference sequence). CDR3 length: 14 residues. This CDR3 reads CASSSPTGYNEQFF. The CDR3 bases are TGTGCCAGCAGCTCCCCGACGGGGTACAATGAGCAGTTCTTC. Supplemented by reference TRBV7-9 and TRBJ2-1, the full variable domain reads DTGVSQNPRHKITKRGQNVTFRCDPISEHNRLYWYRQTLGQGPEFLTYFQNEAQLEKSRLLSDRFSAERPKGSFSTLEIQRTEQGDSAMYLCASSSPTGYNEQFFGPGTRLTVL.

The genes are TRBV27 and TRBJ2-3; 9 bases fit TRBD2. CDR1 is MNHEY, CDR2 SMNVEV, per germline (reference sequence). This CDR3 region has 16 residues. The ends lost 5 bases at V and 1 base at J; junction bases unmatched: 7. The CDR3: CASSRSVAGGTDTQYF. The CDR3 bases are TGTGCCAGCAGTCGCAGTGTAGCGGGAGGCACAGATACGCAGTATTTT.

This sequence joins TRBV28 and TRBJ1-1; D is possibly TRBD1 (5 bases). The V gene lost 3 bases and the J gene lost 2 bases, with 19 bases spanning the gap. CDR1 and CDR2 from the germline V gene are MDHEN and SYDVKM. The CDR3 is 17 residues long. DNA for the CDR3: TGTGCCAGCAGTTTTGGGGCATTCGGACCGAGTAACACTGAAGCTTTCTTT. Encoded protein: CASSFGAFGPSNTEAFF. The full variable domain, its missing parts supplied by reference TRBV28 and TRBJ1-1, is DVKVTQSSRYLVKRTGEKVFLECVQDMDHENMFWYRQDPGLGLRLIYFSYDVKMKEKGDIPEGYSVSREKKERFSLILESASTNQTSMYLCASSFGAFGPSNTEAFFGQGTRLTVV.

This clonotype appeared a few times. The chain recombines TRBV27 with TRBJ1-5, with 10 positions matching TRBD1. The CDR3 spans 14 residues. Germline V gives CDR1 MNHEY, CDR2 SMNVEV (reference sequence). Germline trimming cut 4 bases from V and 6 bases from J; bases unmatched to any gene: 3. The CDR3 region has the DNA TGTGCCAGCAGTTCGGGGACAGGGGCTCAGCCCCAGCATTTT. Translated, it gives CASSSGTGAQPQHF.

V gene TRBV11-2 combines with J gene TRBJ2-7; TRBD2 matches 9 bases. Germline CDR1 and CDR2: SGHAT and FQNNGV. V lost 3 bases and J lost 6; bases outside the gene matches: 3. This CDR3 is 13 amino acids long. The CDR3 is CASSFGTSSEQYF. Here the CDR3 DNA reads TGTGCCAGCAGCTTCGGGACTAGCAGCGAGCAGTACTTC.

The chain employs TRBV4-3 and TRBJ2-7, with 7 bases matching TRBD2. This CDR3 comprises 15 residues. Germline values: CDR1 LGHNA, CDR2 YSLEER. With 0 bases clipped from V and 1 base from J, the junction kept 3 bases outside the gene matches. The CDR3, as DNA: TGCGCCAGCAGCCAAGATGCTAGCGGTTCCTACGAGCAGTACTTC. It encodes CASSQDASGSYEQYF.

This sequence joins TRBV7-2 and TRBJ2-7; a possible D gene is TRBD2 (6 bases). This CDR3 has 14 residues. Germline loops: CDR1 SGHTA, CDR2 FQGNSA. Trimming pared 1 base from V and 3 bases from J, leaving 10 bases between. The CDR3 is CASSLGGIYYEQYF. DNA for the CDR3: TGTGCCAGCAGCTTAGGCGGGATCTACTACGAGCAGTACTTC.

This clonotype occurred a few times. The gene calls are TRBV20-1 and TRBJ1-2; D gene uncertain. Trimming shortened V by 0 bases and J by 0 bases, and 8 bases separated the two germline ends. Germline loops: CDR1 DFQATT, CDR2 SNEGSKA (reference sequence). The CDR3 is 14 amino acids. The CDR3 DNA follows: TGCAGTGCTAGAGATCAGACCTCTAACTATGGCTACACCTTC. It specifies CSARDQTSNYGYTF.

V and J are TRBV5-6 and TRBJ2-7; no clear D. CDR1 SGHDT and CDR2 YYEEEE come from the germline V gene. This CDR3 has 14 residues. V was pared by 0 bases and J by 2 bases, with 9 bases between. CDR3 bases: TGTGCCAGCAGCTTGGTGAGGCCAACCTACGAGCAGTACTTC. The encoded protein is CASSLVRPTYEQYF.

This clonotype was counted only a few times. The rearrangement uses TRBV29-1 and TRBJ2-7; 9 bases line up with TRBD1. The trim removed 1 base at V and 3 bases at J, leaving 7 bases unmatched. Germline V gene sequence: CDR1 SQVTM, CDR2 ANQGSEA. The CDR3 spans 15 residues. CDR3 sequence: CSVEGEGTGHYEQYF. DNA of the CDR3: TGCAGCGTTGAAGGGGAGGGGACAGGGCACTACGAGCAGTACTTC.

This chain connects TRBV27 to TRBJ2-7; 7 bases align to TRBD1. The germline gives CDR1 MNHEY, CDR2 SMNVEV (reference sequence). This CDR3 is 13 amino acids long. Unmatched junction bases numbered 7, after V lost 11 bases and J lost 0 bases. CDR3 loop: CALGQLFSYEQYF. The CDR3 region has the DNA TGTGCCCTGGGACAGCTATTCTCCTACGAGCAGTACTTC.

This chain connects TRBV12-3 or TRBV12-4 to TRBJ1-1; D gene ambiguous. The CDR3 runs 12 residues. Trimming left V 2 bases short and J 4 bases short, with 5 bases between. CDR3: CASSLSRTEAFF. CDR3 nucleotides: TGTGCCAGCAGTTTAAGCCGCACTGAAGCTTTCTTT.

The rearrangement joins TRBV20-1 to TRBJ1-1; perhaps TRBD1 as D (5 bases). CDR3 length: 15 amino acids. From germline, CDR1 is DFQATT and CDR2 SNEGSKA (reference sequence). V lost 6 bases, J lost 0 bases, and 17 bases lay in between. The CDR3 here is CSASGGGSMNTEAFF. The CDR3 nucleotides are TGCAGTGCATCGGGCGGGGGATCCATGAACACTGAAGCTTTCTTT.

The sample holds a few counts of this clonotype. The V call is TRBV12-3 or TRBV12-4, the J call TRBJ2-1; 9 bases are a match to TRBD2. With 6 bases clipped from V and 6 bases from J, the junction kept 9 bases outside the gene matches. This CDR3 is 15 amino acids long. Here the CDR3 DNA reads TGTGCCAGCAGCAATCGGCGGGAGGGCCGCAATGAGCAGTTCTTC. Residues: CASSNRREGRNEQFF.

This clonotype was found a few times. The V call is TRBV6-5, the J call TRBJ2-3, with 9 bases lining up with TRBD2. The CDR3 is 15 residues long. Germline assignment: CDR1 MNHEY and CDR2 SVGAGI. Trimming cost V 5 bases and J 6 bases; bases outside gene matches: 9. CDR3 residues: CASSPGIAGVDTQYF. The DNA of the CDR3 is TGTGCCAGCAGTCCCGGGATAGCGGGAGTGGATACGCAGTATTTT.

The chain joins TRBV7-3 to TRBJ1-4; TRBD1 matches 11 bases. V trimming: 5 bases; J trimming: 1 base; junction bases outside the gene matches: 3. This CDR3 contains 16 residues. Germline V gives CDR1 SGHTA, CDR2 FQGTGA. In nucleotides, the CDR3 is TGTGCCAGCAGCCCCGGGACAGGGGGAACTAATGAAAAACTGTTTTTT. Amino acids: CASSPGTGGTNEKLFF.